The 25 T cell receptor beta chains in this list originate from one sample, sequenced in a study of control samples from healthy donors and cancer patients. The assay was immunoSEQ multiplex PCR, and TCRdb's table has in-frame clones only and misses some. This sample has around 180,000 clones, with approximately 86% found just once. Specimen: blood. The receptors shown here come from a woman between 25 and 40 years old in good health.

The chain recombines TRBV9 with TRBJ1-2; D possibly corresponds to TRBD1 (5 bases). The germline V gene has CDR1 SGDLS and CDR2 YYNGEE. The CDR3 is made up of 16 amino acids. V gave up 0 bases and J gave up 1 base, with 13 bases separating them. The DNA of the CDR3 is TGTGCCAGCAGCGTAGTCACAGGAACTTTTAACTATGGCTACACCTTC. It is translated as CASSVVTGTFNYGYTF.

The gene calls are TRBV28 and TRBJ1-2; 7 bases match TRBD1. The CDR3 totals 14 residues. The J segment lost 0 bases and the V segment lost 6 bases, leaving 4 bases of the junction unmatched. The germline gives CDR1 MDHEN, CDR2 SYDVKM. CDR3 residues: CASRPGQTNYGYTF. CDR3 DNA: TGTGCCAGCAGGCCGGGACAGACTAACTATGGCTACACCTTC.

This clone appeared once. The CDR3 is CASSLGDITGSFF. The CDR3 DNA reads TGTGCCAGCAGCTTGGGGGACATCACCGGGTCGTTCTTC. This rearrangement joins TRBV5-5 to TRBJ2-1; perhaps TRBD1 as D (6 bases). Germline CDR1 SGHKS, CDR2 YYEKEE (reference sequence). V lost 0 bases and J lost 15, with 16 bases in between. This CDR3 has 13 amino acids. Based on the CDR3 plus reference TRBV5-5 and TRBJ2-1, the full variable domain is DAGVTQSPTHLIKTRGQQVTLRCSPISGHKSVSWYQQVLGQGPQFIFQYYEKEERGRGNFPDRFSARQFPNYSSELNVNALLLGDSALYLCASSLGDITGSFFGPGTRLTVL.

The chain employs TRBV3-1 (or the pseudogene TRBV3-2) and TRBJ1-1, with a possible D match to TRBD1 (6 bases). Trimming cost V 3 bases and J 3 bases, with 20 bases left between them. From germline, CDR1 is LGHDT and CDR2 YNNKEL (reference sequence). This CDR3 region has 17 residues. In DNA form, the CDR3 reads TGTGCCAGCAGCCAGGACAGTTGGGGGGCGAAGCACACTGAAGCTTTCTTT. Protein sequence: CASSQDSWGAKHTEAFF.

This chain links TRBV11-1 with TRBJ2-3; D possibly corresponds to TRBD2 (5 bases). The CDR3 runs to 16 residues. The V and J ends lost 2 bases and 3 bases respectively, with 15 bases between them. The germline V gene encodes CDR1 SGHAT and CDR2 FQDESV (reference sequence). CDR3 in DNA: TGTGCCAGCAGCTTAATGGACTCGCGATTAACAGATACGCAGTATTTT. It translates to CASSLMDSRLTDTQYF. The entire variable domain, with the rest obtained from reference TRBV11-1 and TRBJ2-3, is as follows: EAEVAQSPRYKITEKSQAVAFWCDPISGHATLYWYRQILGQGPELLVQFQDESVVDDSQLPKDRFSAERLKGVDSTLKIQPAELGDSAMYLCASSLMDSRLTDTQYFGPGTRLTVL.

This clone was counted a single time. This chain joins TRBV11-3 and TRBJ2-2; 10 bases map to TRBD1. Germline assignment: CDR1 SGHNT and CDR2 YENEEA. The length of the CDR3 is 15 residues. J was trimmed by 6 bases and V by 5 bases; bases with no gene match: 6. CDR3 sequence reads: CASSARQGAAGELFF. The CDR3 bases are TGTGCCAGCAGCGCAAGACAGGGGGCTGCCGGGGAGCTGTTTTTT.

The chain links TRBV7-9 to TRBJ1-1; D not certain. CDR3 length: 11 residues. Trimming shortened V by 6 bases and J by 7 bases, and 9 bases separated the two germline ends. Germline-derived CDR1 and CDR2 are SEHNR and FQNEAQ (reference sequence). The CDR3 DNA is TGTGCCAGCAGAGACGGGATTGAAGCTTTCTTT. Its translation is CASRDGIEAFF.

This chain uses TRBV7-2 with TRBJ1-5; D call uncertain. The CDR3 runs 13 residues. From germline, CDR1 is SGHTA and CDR2 FQGNSA. V lost 8 bases and J 6 bases, leaving 14 bases between the germline ends. The CDR3 nucleotides are TGTGCCAGCTCAAACGGGGTGGTTCAGCCCCAGCATTTT. It encodes CASSNGVVQPQHF. The variable domain in full, with the rest retrieved from reference TRBV7-2 and TRBJ1-5, is GAGVSQSPSNKVTEKGKDVELRCDPISGHTALYWYRQSLGQGLEFLIYFQGNSAPDKSGLPSDRFSAERTGGSVSTLTIQRTQQEDSAVYLCASSNGVVQPQHFGDGTRLSIL.

The chain employs TRBV7-9 and TRBJ2-1, with 9 bases that match TRBD2. V gave up 5 bases and J gave up 5 bases; unmatched junction bases: 10. Germline V lookup: CDR1 SEHNR, CDR2 FQNEAQ (reference sequence). CDR3 length: 16 amino acids. The DNA for the CDR3 is TGTGCCAGCAGCCCGATCTACCTAGCGGGAAACAATGAGCAGTTCTTC. Its translation: CASSPIYLAGNNEQFF.

This sequence joins TRBV3-1 (or the pseudogene TRBV3-2) and TRBJ2-7, with TRBD1 identical over 8 bases. Germline V gene data show CDR1 as LGHDT and CDR2 as YNNKEL (reference sequence). The ends lost 5 bases at V and 6 bases at J; junction bases unmatched: 9. The length of the CDR3 is 14 residues. CDR3 bases: TGTGCCAGCAGCAAAGGACAGGGATCCAGCGAGCAGTACTTC. Amino acids: CASSKGQGSSEQYF.

The V call is TRBV5-1, the J call TRBJ1-1; TRBD1 is a possible D gene (5 bases). CDR3 length: 15 amino acids. Germline V gene data show CDR1 as SGHRS and CDR2 as YFSETQ. Trimming removed 4 bases from V and 5 bases from J, with 18 bases in between. The CDR3 sequence is CASSPGRGAGTEAFF. In nucleotides, the CDR3 is TGCGCCAGCAGCCCGGGGCGGGGCGCAGGGACTGAAGCTTTCTTT.

This rearrangement joins TRBV3-1 (or the pseudogene TRBV3-2) to TRBJ2-5; TRBD2 aligns across 11 bases. The germline CDR1 and CDR2 sequences are LGHDT and YNNKEL (reference sequence). The CDR3 has 15 residues. The V segment lost 3 bases and the J segment 3 bases; nucleotides outside the gene matches: 3. CDR3 coding DNA: TGTGCCAGCAGCCACTTACTAGCGGGGGAAGAGACCCAGTACTTC. This translates into CASSHLLAGEETQYF.

The chain couples TRBV2 to TRBJ1-2; no reliable D call. Germline CDR1 and CDR2: SNHLY and FYNNEI. With 2 bases removed from V and 4 bases from J, the gap between germline ends came to 14 bases. The length of the CDR3 is 15 residues. CDR3 region: CASSESLEGTYGYTF. The CDR3 DNA is TGTGCCAGCAGTGAAAGCTTGGAGGGAACCTATGGCTACACCTTC.

The rearrangement joins TRBV9 to TRBJ2-3; D is undetermined. The length of the CDR3 is 15 residues. From germline, CDR1 is SGDLS and CDR2 YYNGEE. Trimming took off 4 bases at V and 2 bases at J, with 14 bases between the two ends. In DNA, the CDR3 is TGTGCCAGCAGCACCCGGACGGCTTACACAGATACGCAGTATTTT. Translated, it gives CASSTRTAYTDTQYF.

The chain links TRBV28 to TRBJ1-2; D remains unclear. Trimming pared 6 bases from V and 8 bases from J, leaving 10 bases between. The germline V gene has CDR1 MDHEN and CDR2 SYDVKM. This CDR3 has 11 amino acids. CDR3 sequence (DNA): TGTGCCAGCAGCTCCTTACACGGCTACACCTTC. It encodes CASSSLHGYTF.

This chain links TRBV6-2 or TRBV6-3 with TRBJ1-2, with unresolved D. This CDR3 is built from 16 residues. The V end lost 6 bases, the J end lost 3 bases, and 20 bases lay between the germline ends. Germline CDR1 reads MNHEY; CDR2 reads SVGEGT. In DNA form, the CDR3 reads TGTGCCAGCAGCGCCACCCCAGTGGCAGAAGACTATGGCTACACCTTC. The encoded protein is CASSATPVAEDYGYTF.

J is TRBJ2-3 and V is TRBV29-1; D may be TRBD1 or TRBD2 (5 bases each). This CDR3 has 13 amino acids. Germline V CDR1 and CDR2: SQVTM, ANQGSEA. The germline V and J ends were trimmed by 4 bases and 3 bases, with 11 bases remaining between them. The CDR3 protein is CSVAGTQTDTQYF. For the CDR3, the DNA is TGCAGCGTTGCCGGGACGCAAACAGATACGCAGTATTTT.

The V gene is TRBV19, the J gene TRBJ2-2; the D is unclear. V dropped 5 bases and J dropped 7 bases, with 11 bases sitting between them. CDR3 length equals 13 residues. Germline V gene lookup returns CDR1 LNHDA and CDR2 SQIVND (reference sequence). The CDR3: CASSFGYGGELFF. The CDR3 region has the DNA TGTGCCAGTAGTTTTGGATACGGCGGGGAGCTGTTTTTT.

The chain uses TRBV15 and TRBJ2-5, with TRBD2 matching 9 bases. The CDR3 has 17 residues. CDR1 and CDR2 from the germline V gene are LNHNV and YYDKDF (reference sequence). J was trimmed by 4 bases and V by 1 base; bases with no gene match: 10. The CDR3 reads CATSRGVSGGVGETQYF. The CDR3 coding sequence is TGTGCCACCAGCAGAGGAGTTAGCGGGGGAGTTGGAGAGACCCAGTACTTC.

The chain employs TRBV12-5 and TRBJ2-2; 8 bases agree with TRBD1. The CDR3 consists of 14 residues. Germline V gene data show CDR1 as LGHNT and CDR2 as FRNRAP. V lost 4 bases to trimming and J lost 7 bases; unmatched junction nucleotides: 5. CDR3 sequence: CASGSGQEGGELFF. The CDR3 DNA is TGTGCTAGTGGTTCGGGACAGGAGGGCGGGGAGCTGTTTTTT.

The gene calls are TRBV12-2 and TRBJ1-5; the table's D call of TRBD1 was not tested on the DNA. TRBV12-2 is flagged as a pseudogene. The CDR3 extends over 20 amino acids. The CDR3 DNA is TGTGCAAGTCGCTTAAATCAGCAAGGGCAGGACAGGGGTTGCAATCAGCCCCAGCATTTT. Translation: CASRLNQQGQDRGCNQPQHF.

This chain links TRBV9 with TRBJ1-3, with D possibly being TRBD1 (6 bases). CDR3 length equals 16 residues. Per germline, CDR1 SGDLS and CDR2 YYNGEE. Between the trimmed V and J ends, which lost 0 bases and 0 bases, there was a span of 10 bases. This CDR3 reads CASSVVDSPSGNTIYF. CDR3 in DNA: TGTGCCAGCAGCGTAGTGGACAGTCCCTCTGGAAACACCATATATTTT.

J is TRBJ1-1 and V is TRBV5-1, with D possibly TRBD1 on 6 matching bases. The V gene lost 1 base and the J gene lost 5 bases, with 9 bases spanning the gap. Germline assignment: CDR1 SGHRS and CDR2 YFSETQ. This CDR3 comprises 13 residues. In nucleotides, the CDR3 is TGCGCCAGCAGCTTGAAGGGGGGGACTGAAGCTTTCTTT. It codes for CASSLKGGTEAFF.

The rearrangement links TRBV2 to TRBJ2-5; D uncertain. Trimming pared 6 bases from V and 9 bases from J, leaving 20 bases between. This CDR3 is built from 14 residues. Germline CDR1 and CDR2: SNHLY and FYNNEI. This CDR3 is CASSAVGTTWAQYF. In nucleotides, the CDR3 is TGTGCCAGCAGCGCCGTGGGCACTACATGGGCCCAGTACTTC.

The chain carries TRBV2 and TRBJ2-2, with D perhaps matching TRBD2 (6 bases). The CDR3 spans 15 residues. V lost 3 bases and J 1 base, leaving 9 bases between the germline ends. The germline V gene has CDR1 SNHLY and CDR2 FYNNEI. The CDR3 here is CASSDPAGNTGELFF. In DNA form, the CDR3 reads TGTGCCAGCAGTGATCCAGCGGGGAACACCGGGGAGCTGTTTTTT.